Shown below are 26 T cell receptor beta chains from a single sample sequenced in a study of blood T cells in healthy people across ages (dated by TCRdb to between 2014 and 2016). Receptors were amplified or captured by 5' RACE. Sequencing used an Illumina HiSeq 2500. A second PCR of roughly 7 to 11 cycles was performed with a sample-barcoded 5' primer and a J-beta primer mix. Clones were called with MiXCR by TCRdb after fastp trimmed the public reads at Q25, and only in-frame beta chains were retained. CDR3 protein duplicates are merged, each entry listing the most common genes and DNA. The sample has roughly 1,500,000 distinct CDR3 sequences on record, 30% to 40% of them singletons. The ten largest clones capture around 11% of the sample. Specimen: blood. All receptors derive from a woman aged 25 to 39 in good health.

The chain is built from TRBV19 and TRBJ2-7; possibly TRBD2 for D (6 bases). Trimming pared 1 base from V and 3 bases from J, leaving 13 bases between. Germline assignment: CDR1 LNHDA and CDR2 SQIVND (reference sequence). This CDR3 comprises 15 residues. CDR3 coding DNA: TGTGCCAGTAGTATAGTGTCGGGGGTTGGCTACGAGCAGTACTTC. Translated: CASSIVSGVGYEQYF.

The rearrangement uses TRBV10-3 and TRBJ2-3; 7 bases are a match to TRBD2. Germline V CDR1 and CDR2: ENHRY, SYGVKD. The CDR3 spans 16 residues. V dropped 2 bases and J dropped 3; count of bases not matched to a gene: 8. The CDR3 nucleotides read TGTGCCATCAGTGAGGCTAGCGGTGCGGGAACAGATACGCAGTATTTT. This translates into CAISEASGAGTDTQYF.

This rearrangement joins TRBV24-1 to TRBJ2-1; 11 bases are shared with TRBD1. CDR3 length: 16 amino acids. The J segment lost 0 bases and the V segment lost 3 bases, leaving 0 bases of the junction unmatched. CDR1 is KGHDR, CDR2 SFDVKD, per germline. The chain's CDR3 is CATSDGQGASYNEQFF. DNA of the CDR3: TGTGCCACCAGTGATGGACAGGGGGCCTCCTACAATGAGCAGTTCTTC.

The V gene is TRBV28, the J gene TRBJ1-1; D is uncertain. CDR3 length: 15 residues. V shed 6 bases and J shed 0 bases, with 14 bases lying between them. CDR1 is MDHEN and CDR2 is SYDVKM in the germline V gene. CDR3 in DNA: TGTGCCAGCAGCACCCTCGGAGGCATGAACACTGAAGCTTTCTTT. Protein: CASSTLGGMNTEAFF.

A few counts support this clonotype. This may stem from a read error, because a much larger clone lies one nucleotide away. The chain joins TRBV7-9 to TRBJ2-7; unclear D gene. Per germline, CDR1 SEHNR and CDR2 FQNEAQ (reference sequence). V was clipped by 5 bases and J by 2 bases, with 16 bases between them. The CDR3 sequence is 15 residues long. The CDR3 loop reads CASSPVDAHAYEQYF. DNA for the CDR3: TGTGCCAGCAGCCCCGTGGACGCACACGCCTACGAGCAGTACTTC. Full variable domain (remainder filled in from reference TRBV7-9 and TRBJ2-7): DTGVSQNPRHKITKRGQNVTFRCDPISEHNRLYWYRQTLGQGPEFLTYFQNEAQLEKSRLLSDRFSAERPKGSFSTLEIQRTEQGDSAMYLCASSPVDAHAYEQYFGPGTRLTVT.

Only one count was recorded for this clonotype. The chain combines TRBV20-1 with TRBJ2-2, with 9 positions matching TRBD1. With 5 bases clipped from V and 5 bases from J, the junction kept 15 bases outside the gene matches. The CDR3 extends over 17 amino acids. Germline CDR1 and CDR2: DFQATT and SNEGSKA (reference sequence). CDR3 DNA sequence: TGCAGTGCTGATCGTATAGGGGACAGGGAGATTACCGGGGAGCTGTTTTTT. It encodes CSADRIGDREITGELFF.

The chain is built from TRBV3-1 and TRBJ1-2, with D maybe TRBD1 (5 bases). The length of the CDR3 is 16 residues. V was pared by 3 bases and J by 2 bases, with 16 bases between. CDR1 and CDR2 from the germline V gene are LGHDT and YNNKEL (reference sequence). CDR3 amino acids: CASSQNWDGGNYGYTF. The CDR3 bases are TGTGCCAGCAGCCAGAATTGGGATGGGGGAAACTATGGCTACACCTTC.

The chain joins TRBV4-1 to TRBJ1-5, with D hard to call. V was trimmed by 1 base and J by 0 bases, leaving 10 bases between them. Germline loops: CDR1 MGHRA, CDR2 YSYEKL. This CDR3 is built from 16 residues. The CDR3 coding sequence is TGCGCCAGCAGCCAAGGTTCGGCTTATAGCAATCAGCCCCAGCATTTT. Translated: CASSQGSAYSNQPQHF.

The chain employs TRBV15 and TRBJ1-2, with D possibly being TRBD1 (6 bases). Germline lookup yields CDR1 LNHNV and CDR2 YYDKDF (reference sequence). CDR3 length: 15 amino acids. Trimming took 2 bases from V and 8 from J, leaving 18 bases between them. CDR3 bases: TGTGCCACCAGCAGATCTACTTGGACAGCCGGGGGCTACACCTTC. Protein: CATSRSTWTAGGYTF.

The chain joins TRBV6-1 to TRBJ1-4; TRBD1 might be the D (6 bases). The V end was cut by 8 bases, the J end by 4 bases, with 17 bases between. The CDR3 is 15 amino acids. From germline, CDR1 is MNHNS and CDR2 SASEGT. CDR3 DNA sequence: TGTGCCAGCGGGGTTTACAGGGCCTATAATGAAAAACTGTTTTTT. It specifies CASGVYRAYNEKLFF.

This clonotype was recorded a few times. This chain connects TRBV4-1 to TRBJ2-1, with D possibly TRBD2 on 7 matching bases. Per germline, CDR1 MGHRA and CDR2 YSYEKL. This CDR3 is built from 14 residues. Between the trimmed V and J ends, which lost 4 bases and 5 bases, there was a span of 12 bases. This CDR3 is CASSRRGPDNEQFF. DNA of the CDR3: TGCGCCAGCAGCCGGCGGGGGCCTGACAATGAGCAGTTCTTC.

This clonotype was observed a handful of times. The rearrangement uses TRBV19 and TRBJ2-5; the match to TRBD2 covers 7 bases. With V trimmed by 2 bases and J by 0 bases, 6 bases remained unmatched. The CDR3 is 16 amino acids. Germline CDR1 and CDR2: LNHDA and SQIVND (reference sequence). The CDR3 is CASSIWEGNNQETQYF. The CDR3 DNA reads as TGTGCCAGTAGTATATGGGAGGGGAACAACCAAGAGACCCAGTACTTC.

As regards this clonotype: A read error may be the cause here, since a much bigger clone is one base away. The CDR3 end shows no conserved phenylalanine or tryptophan, and so a read error is likely. The V call is TRBV29-1, the J call TRBJ1-1, with D maybe TRBD1 (5 bases). This CDR3 spans 12 amino acids. Germline values: CDR1 SQVTM, CDR2 ANQGSEA. V lost 2 bases, J lost 1 base, and 5 bases lay in between. CDR3 residues: CSVERGNTEAFL. The CDR3 bases are TGCAGCGTTGAAAGGGGGAACACTGAAGCTTTCTTG.

This clonotype was counted a few times. V usage is TRBV6-1 and J usage is TRBJ2-3; TRBD2 agrees at 13 bases. The CDR3 runs to 17 residues. J was trimmed by 3 bases and V by 4 bases; bases with no gene match: 7. Germline values: CDR1 MNHNS, CDR2 SASEGT. The CDR3 DNA reads as TGTGCCAGCAGTGGTATACTAGCGGGAGGGCCAACAGATACGCAGTATTTT. It yields the protein CASSGILAGGPTDTQYF.

This clonotype was detected a few times. The V call is TRBV10-3, the J call TRBJ1-1, with D perhaps matching TRBD1 (5 bases). Per germline, CDR1 ENHRY and CDR2 SYGVKD. V lost 1 base to trimming and J lost 8 bases, with 14 bases between them. CDR3 size: 14 residues. The CDR3 sequence: CAISEFRLWGEAFF. CDR3 nucleotides: TGTGCCATCAGTGAGTTCAGGCTTTGGGGGGAAGCTTTCTTT.

The rearrangement joins TRBV2 to TRBJ1-1, with D tentatively TRBD1 (6 bases). In germline, CDR1 is SNHLY, CDR2 FYNNEI. V lost 7 bases to trimming and J lost 8 bases, with 17 bases between them. The CDR3 is 13 residues long. DNA for the CDR3: TGTGCCAGCAAGTATACAGGGAAGGGGGAAGCTTTCTTT. This codes for CASKYTGKGEAFF. Supplemented by reference TRBV2 and TRBJ1-1, the full variable domain reads EPEVTQTPSHQVTQMGQEVILRCVPISNHLYFYWYRQILGQKVEFLVSFYNNEISEKSEIFDDQFSVERPDGSNFTLKIRSTKLEDSAMYFCASKYTGKGEAFFGQGTRLTVV.

As to this clonotype: A much larger clone lies one base from this, so it may be a read error. The chain uses TRBV28 and TRBJ2-7; D tentatively reads TRBD1 or TRBD2 (5 bases each). The CDR3 contains 15 residues. Germline CDR1 MDHEN, CDR2 SYDVKM. In DNA form, the CDR3 reads TGTGCCAGCAGTTTAACGGGGACGGTCTCCTACAAGCAGTACTTC. Protein sequence: CASSLTGTVSYKQYF. Combining the CDR3 with reference TRBV28 and TRBJ2-7 gives the whole variable domain DVKVTQSSRYLVKRTGEKVFLECVQDMDHENMFWYRQDPGLGLRLIYFSYDVKMKEKGDIPEGYSVSREKKERFSLILESASTNQTSMYLCASSLTGTVSYKQYFGPGTRLTVT.

The V and J genes are TRBV20-1 and TRBJ1-2, with 7 bases identical to TRBD1. The CDR3 is made up of 14 amino acids. CDR1 and CDR2 from the germline V gene are DFQATT and SNEGSKA (reference sequence). The V gene end was trimmed by 3 bases and the J gene end by 4 bases; junction bases not matched to a gene: 8. CDR3 loop: CSASKTGVVYGYTF. As DNA, the CDR3 is TGCAGTGCTAGCAAAACAGGGGTTGTCTATGGCTACACCTTC.

The V call is TRBV3-1, the J call TRBJ1-4; TRBD1 is a possible D gene (6 bases). With 2 bases removed from V and 0 bases from J, the gap between germline ends came to 16 bases. Germline V gene sequence: CDR1 LGHDT, CDR2 YNNKEL (reference sequence). The length of the CDR3 is 18 residues. The chain's CDR3 is CASSQLGQRAATNEKLFF. DNA of the CDR3: TGTGCCAGCAGCCAACTCGGACAGCGGGCTGCAACTAATGAAAAACTGTTTTTT. Supplemented by reference TRBV3-1 and TRBJ1-4, the full variable domain reads DTAVSQTPKYLVTQMGNDKSIKCEQNLGHDTMYWYKQDSKKFLKIMFSYNNKELIINETVPNRFSPKSPDKAHLNLHINSLELGDSAVYFCASSQLGQRAATNEKLFFGSGTQLSVL.

This clonotype was seen more than once but under ten times. The V call is TRBV9, the J call TRBJ2-7, with D unclear. The end of the DNA aligns better with TRBJ2-5, so the J call may be wrong. This CDR3 comprises 13 residues. CDR1 SGDLS and CDR2 YYNGEE come from the germline V gene. CDR3 bases: TGTGCCAGCAGCGTAGGAGTTATGGAGACCCAGTACTTC. This sequence encodes CASSVGVMETQYF.

This clonotype was detected only once. This sequence joins TRBV7-9 and TRBJ2-1; no reliable D call. The germline gives CDR1 SEHNR, CDR2 FQNEAQ (reference sequence). V lost 1 base and J 2 bases, leaving 15 bases between the germline ends. CDR3 length equals 17 residues. The CDR3 is CASSLGDPFSPYNEQFF. In DNA, the CDR3 is TGTGCCAGCAGCTTAGGAGACCCATTCAGCCCCTACAATGAGCAGTTCTTC.

This clonotype was recorded at least ten times. This CDR3 reads CSARDLRSYEQYF. The CDR3 DNA follows: TGCAGTGCTAGGGACTTACGCTCCTACGAGCAGTACTTC. The chain has TRBV20-1 and TRBJ2-7, with D maybe TRBD2 (5 bases). Per germline, CDR1 DFQATT and CDR2 SNEGSKA (reference sequence). V lost 3 bases and J 0 bases, leaving 9 bases between the germline ends. The CDR3 covers 13 residues.

The chain uses TRBV6-1 and TRBJ2-1; 7 nucleotides align to TRBD2. The ends lost 0 bases at V and 4 bases at J; junction bases unmatched: 9. CDR3 length equals 17 residues. Looked up from germline, CDR1 is MNHNS and CDR2 is SASEGT. The CDR3 reads CASSEAFGASGYNEQFF. For the CDR3, the DNA is TGTGCCAGCAGTGAAGCCTTTGGGGCTAGCGGATACAATGAGCAGTTCTTC.

The sample holds a few counts of this clonotype. V gene TRBV28 combines with J gene TRBJ2-4; 12 bases line up with TRBD2. The end of the DNA aligns better with TRBJ2-7, so the J call may be wrong. Germline V lookup: CDR1 MDHEN, CDR2 SYDVKM. CDR3 length: 13 amino acids. The CDR3 here is CASTLAGGGEQYF. In DNA, the CDR3 is TGTGCCAGCACGCTAGCGGGAGGGGGCGAGCAGTACTTC.

The chain employs TRBV27 and TRBJ1-2, with a weak D call TRBD1 (6 bases). The CDR3 covers 14 residues. CDR1 is MNHEY, CDR2 SMNVEV, per germline (reference sequence). V gave up 6 bases and J gave up 6 bases, with 17 bases separating them. For the CDR3, the DNA is TGTGCCAGCAGCACGCAGGGGAAGGGCCATGGCTACACCTTC. Its protein is CASSTQGKGHGYTF.

Comments on this clonotype: Sequence at one end of the junction differs from germline and may be a read error. This chain joins TRBV9 and TRBJ2-3; 12 bases fit TRBD2. The CDR3 sequence is 16 residues long. Germline values: CDR1 SGDLS, CDR2 YYNGEE. In DNA, the CDR3 is TGTGCCAGCAGCCCTGGACTAGCGGGAAACACAGATATGCAGTATTTT. Residues: CASSPGLAGNTDMQYF.